This entry concerns a single T cell receptor (beta chain). Trimming shortened V by 3 bases and J by 2 bases, and 8 bases separated the two germline ends. CDR3 length: 13 amino acids. CDR1 is SGHTA and CDR2 is FQGNSA in the germline V gene. These data are taken from a study of cytomegalovirus exposure and HLA in healthy donors. Overall study context: As released early, the data held 65 million to 90 million unique TCRs from HLA-typed donors.

PCR was performed using 60 Vbeta and 13 Jbeta primers. TCRdb keeps only in-frame clones here, not all; method: immunoSEQ multiplex PCR. The sample gives a few hundred thousand clones, approximately 80% of which show up once; roughly a sixth is in the top ten. Sequenced sample: PBMCs. The V gene is TRBV7-2, the J gene TRBJ2-7, with D perhaps matching TRBD2 (5 bases). This receptor was taken from a man between 35 and 55 years old in good health and CMV-seronegative. The CDR3 nucleotides read TGTGCCAGCAGCTTCACACTAGCCTACGAGCAGTACTTC. Translating it yields CASSFTLAYEQYF.